This TCR beta chain was captured by sequencing in a study of beta chain features in type 1 diabetes listed by TCRdb under 2018. Study-wide context: Patients and healthy donors did not differ in mean age, gender distribution, total cell number or subset yield. A total of 107,917,701 sorted cells were examined across all samples, and the number of cells per subset was strongly correlated with RNA yield. In the study, TCRB repertoires of sorted circulating CD4+ T cell subsets from recently diagnosed type 1 diabetes patients were compared with those of matched healthy donors. Whereas all 28 donors provided naive and central memory subsets, regulatory and stem cell-like memory subsets were isolated from just 8 patients and roughly 8 healthy donors. What the authors observed across the whole study: A moderate but significant shortening of TCRB CDR3 length was observed in type 1 diabetes patients in all four CD4+ subsets. Naive, central memory and regulatory TCRB repertoires appeared to be more similar among patients than among healthy donors. Fewer insertions and more nucleotide deletions at VDJ recombination sites were observed in patients with type 1 diabetes, implying thymic rearrangement abnormalities. HLA sub-analyses involved small numbers of individuals, so any influence of HLA type on TCRB rearrangement remained unresolved. Sequencing cDNA rather than genomic DNA could over-represent highly expressing activated cells, although activation and CD3 levels did not differ between groups. Shorter templates might be favored by PCR, yet because patient and control samples were amplified and corrected together, any such skew would affect both groups equally.

The entire amount of isolated RNA was reverse transcribed using the High Capacity cDNA Reverse Transcription Kit, so the sequenced TCRB transcripts were expressed ones. Deep immunoSEQ sequencing was applied to naive, central memory and regulatory T cell samples, giving an average of roughly 3.6 million total reads per sample. Sorted cells were lysed in RLT buffer and RNA was extracted with DNase-treated RNeasy Micro or Mini kits, depending on cell number. Each cell subset was processed on its own to prevent cross-contamination, while patient and healthy donor samples were processed together. Using the immunoSEQ multiplex PCR, TCRB sequences were amplified from cDNA into 87-bp fragments spanning the CDR3 region. Sequencing of the amplicons was performed on the Illumina HiSeq platform. The study's own analysis went as follows. PCR bias was computationally corrected using synthetic template baselines, reads within Hamming distance 2 were collapsed, and singletons that could not be merged were discarded. Reads were aligned against IMGT to assign V, D and J genes, CDR3 length and insertions or deletions at six rearrangement sites. Clonotype counts were normalized to sorted cell number within each subset before computing true diversity and Gini coefficients with the tcR R package. The overlap coefficient, calculated on TCRB nucleotide sequences, was used to measure repertoire sharing. Imported from immuneACCESS, the table was reduced by TCRdb to in-frame sequences with V and J called. These copies leave out some clones; in studies compared against another copy, an unresolved V gene accounts for under half, and the cause of the remainder is not known. V and J calls and clone size are as listed in that table; D and trimming were resolved from the DNA. This sample comprises about 120,000 clones, 15% to 20% of them detected only once. The top ten constitute about 2.1% of the sample.

Points on this clone: Its antigen has not been determined. One base away there is no much larger clone; base qualities are not given.

Each donor gave one peripheral blood draw, averaging approximately 120 mL, which was collected into heparinised tubes. Using a panel that included CD45RO, CCR7, CD25, CD127, CD95 and CD27, naive, central memory, regulatory and stem cell-like memory CD4+ T cells were sorted on a BD FACSAria II. Every sorted population had a purity above 95%. PBMCs were isolated right away by Lymphoprep density gradient centrifugation and were stained directly, without culture. To minimize batch effects, samples were stained and sorted in pairs, one healthy donor with one patient per experiment. The source of this sequence is a man aged 30 to 45 with type 1 diabetes. The sequenced sample consisted of central memory CD4+ T cells from blood.

DNA sequence: TGTGCCAGCAGCCAAGACTGGGCCGGGACAGGGGGCGATGAGCAGTTCTTC. Its protein is CASSQDWAGTGGDEQFF. Recombination linked TRBV4-2 to TRBJ2-1; TRBD1 matches 12 bases in the middle. Germline trimming: 0 bases from V, 8 bases from J; junction bases outside gene matches: 8. CDR1 is given as LGHNA and CDR2 as YNFKEQ, both from the germline V gene. The CDR3 sequence holds 17 residues, the cysteine and phenylalanine included. Solely the CDR3 DNA is kept, with 51 bases framed from the first base.